Listed below are T cell receptor beta chains from one sample, sequenced in a study of T cell responses to AZD1222 COVID-19 vaccine. Generated by immunoSEQ multiplex PCR, the TCRdb table keeps only in-frame clones and is missing some. The table lists around 120,000 clones, roughly 90% of them singletons. The input for sequencing was peripheral blood, taken on day 0 of AZD1222 vaccination. Receptors originate from an adult in good health. Each CDR3 is given with its conserved first and last residue. Each record gives: CDR3 DNA, CDR3 protein, D gene, V gene, clone size, J gene. A D gene is named only where the DNA matches it firmly. Size tells how often a clone was seen (once, few, many) or the class of an expanded clone, and some rows leave it out.

CDR3nt: TGCGCCAGCAGCTTGTGGGCAGAATTTGGCTATGGCTACACCTTC
CDR3aa: CASSLWAEFGYGYTF
d_gene: -
v_gene: TRBV5-1
abundance: -
j_gene: TRBJ1-2

CDR3nt: TGTGCCAGCAGCCATAGCGGGAGGGCCTCCTACGAGCAGTACTTC
CDR3aa: CASSHSGRASYEQYF
d_gene: TRBD2
v_gene: TRBV3-1/TRBV3-2
abundance: -
j_gene: TRBJ2-7

CDR3nt: TGTGCCAGCAGCCCCTTCGAGGGACAGGCAACAGATACGCAGTATTTT
CDR3aa: CASSPFEGQATDTQYF
d_gene: TRBD1
v_gene: TRBV7-9
abundance: -
j_gene: TRBJ2-3

CDR3nt: TGCGCCAGCAGCTGGAGCGGGGGGGCGACAGATACGCAGTATTTT
CDR3aa: CASSWSGGATDTQYF
d_gene: TRBD2
v_gene: TRBV5-1
abundance: once
j_gene: TRBJ2-3

CDR3nt: TGTGCCAGCAGTTACGGGGGGCGCGGGACCCAGTACTTC
CDR3aa: CASSYGGRGTQYF
d_gene: -
v_gene: TRBV6-2/TRBV6-3
abundance: -
j_gene: TRBJ2-5

CDR3nt: TGTGCCAGCAGTCGACAGCTTAATGAAAAACTGTTTTTT
CDR3aa: CASSRQLNEKLFF
d_gene: -
v_gene: TRBV2
abundance: -
j_gene: TRBJ1-4

CDR3nt: TGTGCCAGCAGAAGGGGGGCCCTCCGTGAGCAGTTCTTC
CDR3aa: CASRRGALREQFF
d_gene: -
v_gene: TRBV12-3/TRBV12-4
abundance: -
j_gene: TRBJ2-1

CDR3nt: TGTGCCAGCAGCAAGGGGACTAGCGGGAACAATGAGCAGTTCTTC
CDR3aa: CASSKGTSGNNEQFF
d_gene: TRBD2
v_gene: TRBV7-2
abundance: -
j_gene: TRBJ2-1

CDR3nt: TGTGCCAGCAGGTCCCGGGACGGCGGCTCCTACAATGAGCAGTTCTTC
CDR3aa: CASRSRDGGSYNEQFF
d_gene: -
v_gene: TRBV28
abundance: -
j_gene: TRBJ2-1

CDR3nt: TGTGCCAGCAGTGTTGCAGGGAACTATGGCTACACCTTC
CDR3aa: CASSVAGNYGYTF
d_gene: -
v_gene: TRBV2
abundance: -
j_gene: TRBJ1-2

CDR3nt: TGTGCCAGCAGCCCAAGACAGAGAGCTAACTATGGCTACACCTTC
CDR3aa: CASSPRQRANYGYTF
d_gene: -
v_gene: TRBV3-1/TRBV3-2
abundance: -
j_gene: TRBJ1-2

CDR3nt: TGTGCCAGCAGGGGGGACGCGTGGTATGGCTACACCTTC
CDR3aa: CASRGDAWYGYTF
d_gene: -
v_gene: TRBV11-2
abundance: once
j_gene: TRBJ1-2

CDR3nt: TGTGCCAGCTCTTTACAGGGGGCGCTAAAAGGCTACACCTTC
CDR3aa: CASSLQGALKGYTF
d_gene: TRBD1
v_gene: TRBV18
abundance: -
j_gene: TRBJ1-2

CDR3nt: TGTGCCAGCAGCACCGGAGGGCCAGAGACCCAGTACTTC
CDR3aa: CASSTGGPETQYF
d_gene: -
v_gene: TRBV7-9
abundance: -
j_gene: TRBJ2-5

CDR3nt: TGTGCCAGCAGTTTATACACTCCGGGACAAAACTATGGCTACACCTTC
CDR3aa: CASSLYTPGQNYGYTF
d_gene: -
v_gene: TRBV27
abundance: -
j_gene: TRBJ1-2

CDR3nt: TGTGCCAGCAGCTTCGGGGAGGTCTATAATTCACCCCTCCACTTT
CDR3aa: CASSFGEVYNSPLHF
d_gene: -
v_gene: TRBV5-4
abundance: -
j_gene: TRBJ1-6

CDR3nt: TGTGCCATCAGTGATGGGAGCTACGAGCAGTACTTC
CDR3aa: CAISDGSYEQYF
d_gene: -
v_gene: TRBV10-3
abundance: -
j_gene: TRBJ2-7

CDR3nt: TGTGCCAGCAGCCCCAACAGGGGTGTGGAGACCCAGTACTTC
CDR3aa: CASSPNRGVETQYF
d_gene: TRBD1
v_gene: TRBV9
abundance: -
j_gene: TRBJ2-5

CDR3nt: TGTGCCAGCAGCAGTACGGGGGCAAGATATGGCTACACCTTC
CDR3aa: CASSSTGARYGYTF
d_gene: -
v_gene: TRBV27
abundance: once
j_gene: TRBJ1-2

CDR3nt: TGTGCCAGCAGTGAAGACTGGACAGGGGAGGCTGGAAACACCATATATTTT
CDR3aa: CASSEDWTGEAGNTIYF
d_gene: TRBD1
v_gene: TRBV6-4
abundance: -
j_gene: TRBJ1-3

CDR3nt: TGTGCCAGCATCCTACTGGGGGCCACCAACACTGAAGCTTTCTTT
CDR3aa: CASILLGATNTEAFF
d_gene: -
v_gene: TRBV27
abundance: -
j_gene: TRBJ1-1

CDR3nt: TGTGCCAGCAGCAGGGGACAGCTTAACTATGGCTACACCTTC
CDR3aa: CASSRGQLNYGYTF
d_gene: TRBD1
v_gene: TRBV14
abundance: -
j_gene: TRBJ1-2

CDR3nt: TGTGCCAGCACTCCAGGGACAGGGCCTGAAAAACTGTTTTTT
CDR3aa: CASTPGTGPEKLFF
d_gene: TRBD1
v_gene: TRBV7-6
abundance: -
j_gene: TRBJ1-4

CDR3nt: TGTGCCAGCAGCTTAGGGGTTCGGGTCGGGGAGCTGTTTTTT
CDR3aa: CASSLGVRVGELFF
d_gene: -
v_gene: TRBV11-2
abundance: -
j_gene: TRBJ2-2

CDR3nt: TGTGCCAGTAGTACAACGGGACAGCAGTACGAGCAGTACTTC
CDR3aa: CASSTTGQQYEQYF
d_gene: TRBD1
v_gene: TRBV19
abundance: -
j_gene: TRBJ2-7

CDR3nt: TGTGCCAGCAGCCAAGCTCAAATCCGGGACAGGGCCCCTAATGAAAAACTGTTTTTT
CDR3aa: CASSQAQIRDRAPNEKLFF
d_gene: TRBD1
v_gene: TRBV3-1/TRBV3-2
abundance: once
j_gene: TRBJ1-4

CDR3nt: TGTGCCAGCAGTTACTCTGGACGGGAGGTCCAAGAGACCCAGTACTTC
CDR3aa: CASSYSGREVQETQYF
d_gene: TRBD2
v_gene: TRBV6-5
abundance: -
j_gene: TRBJ2-5

CDR3nt: TGTGCCAGTAGTGCACACAACTCTGGGGCCAACGTCCTGACTTTC
CDR3aa: CASSAHNSGANVLTF
d_gene: -
v_gene: TRBV19
abundance: -
j_gene: TRBJ2-6

CDR3nt: TGTGCTAGTGGTCCACCTGTACTGGTGTACAATGAGCAGTTCTTC
CDR3aa: CASGPPVLVYNEQFF
d_gene: -
v_gene: TRBV12-5
abundance: -
j_gene: TRBJ2-1

CDR3nt: TGTGCCAGCAGTTACGGTACGGCCCCTGGAAACACCATATATTTT
CDR3aa: CASSYGTAPGNTIYF
d_gene: -
v_gene: TRBV6-2/TRBV6-3
abundance: -
j_gene: TRBJ1-3

CDR3nt: TGTGCCAGCTCGGAACGACGGCTACAAATCTCTGGGGCCAACGTCCTGACTTTC
CDR3aa: CASSERRLQISGANVLTF
d_gene: -
v_gene: TRBV18
abundance: -
j_gene: TRBJ2-6

CDR3nt: TGTGCCAGCAGGCCTAGCGGGAGGTTCACAGATACGCAGTATTTT
CDR3aa: CASRPSGRFTDTQYF
d_gene: TRBD2
v_gene: TRBV25-1
abundance: once
j_gene: TRBJ2-3

CDR3nt: TGTGCCACCAGCAGAGGTACCGGGACAGGGGCTGGCTACACCTTC
CDR3aa: CATSRGTGTGAGYTF
d_gene: TRBD1
v_gene: TRBV15
abundance: -
j_gene: TRBJ1-2

CDR3nt: TGTGCCAGCAGCTTCAGAGCGGGAGGGCCAGATACGCAGTATTTT
CDR3aa: CASSFRAGGPDTQYF
d_gene: TRBD2
v_gene: TRBV11-2
abundance: -
j_gene: TRBJ2-3

CDR3nt: TGTGCCAGCAGCTTAGTGACAGGGTCCCATCAGCCCCAGCATTTT
CDR3aa: CASSLVTGSHQPQHF
d_gene: TRBD1
v_gene: TRBV7-2
abundance: -
j_gene: TRBJ1-5

CDR3nt: TGTGCCAGCAGCACGACTAGCATTGCCAAAAACATTCAGTACTTC
CDR3aa: CASSTTSIAKNIQYF
d_gene: -
v_gene: TRBV21-1
abundance: once
j_gene: TRBJ2-4

CDR3nt: TGCGCCAGCAGTCAGGACAGGGGAGGTGAAAGCCAGCCCCAGCATTTT
CDR3aa: CASSQDRGGESQPQHF
d_gene: TRBD1
v_gene: TRBV23-1
abundance: -
j_gene: TRBJ1-5

CDR3nt: TGTGCCAGTAGTATAGCGGCAGGGTCGGCCGGGGAGCTGTTTTTT
CDR3aa: CASSIAAGSAGELFF
d_gene: -
v_gene: TRBV19
abundance: once
j_gene: TRBJ2-2

CDR3nt: TGTGCCAGCAGCCAAGGGGACAGGGGAAACTATGGCTACACCTTC
CDR3aa: CASSQGDRGNYGYTF
d_gene: TRBD1
v_gene: TRBV3-1/TRBV3-2
abundance: -
j_gene: TRBJ1-2

CDR3nt: TGCGCCAGCGCCACCGGAGTCTCCGATGAGCAGTTCTTC
CDR3aa: CASATGVSDEQFF
d_gene: -
v_gene: TRBV5-1
abundance: -
j_gene: TRBJ2-1

CDR3nt: TGCGCCAGCAGCCAAGGGGGCCCCTACGAGCAGTACTTC
CDR3aa: CASSQGGPYEQYF
d_gene: -
v_gene: TRBV4-3
abundance: -
j_gene: TRBJ2-7

CDR3nt: TGTGCCAGCAGTGAAGACAGGGTGGTCGGGGAAAAACTGTTTTTT
CDR3aa: CASSEDRVVGEKLFF
d_gene: -
v_gene: TRBV6-1
abundance: -
j_gene: TRBJ1-4

CDR3nt: TGTGCCAGCAAAGAGGGACAGGGCCGATCGGGCCTTTATGAAAAACTGTTTTTT
CDR3aa: CASKEGQGRSGLYEKLFF
d_gene: TRBD1
v_gene: TRBV27
abundance: once
j_gene: TRBJ1-4

CDR3nt: TGTGCCAGTAGCCCGGGCCGAACTAGCACAGATACGCAGTATTTT
CDR3aa: CASSPGRTSTDTQYF
d_gene: -
v_gene: TRBV19
abundance: -
j_gene: TRBJ2-3